These 16 T cell receptor beta chains share one sample of origin, sequenced in a study of blood T cells in healthy people across ages (dated by TCRdb to the mid-2010s). The library was produced with 5' RACE. A second PCR of about 7 to 12 cycles was run with a J-beta primer mix and a sample-barcoded 5' primer. TCRdb applied fastp at Q25 and MiXCR to the public reads, then kept only in-frame beta chains. Records with the same CDR3 protein are collapsed into one entry carrying the most frequent genes and DNA. In all, the sample holds 1.8 million or so distinct CDR3 sequences, and about 39% of those were seen once. The top ten constitute roughly 23% of the sample. Sequencing was performed on blood. The receptors shown here come from a human donor in good health.

The rearrangement uses TRBV30 and TRBJ1-1; TRBD1 is a possible D gene (6 bases). The CDR3 extends over 14 amino acids. Germline CDR1 GTSNPN, CDR2 SVGIG (reference sequence). Deletions cut 2 bases from V and 11 bases from J, with 21 bases between. The CDR3 here is CAWSQRGGSDKAFF. The CDR3 DNA follows: TGTGCCTGGAGTCAACGGGGGGGCAGTGACAAGGCTTTCTTT.

The chain joins TRBV2 to TRBJ1-4, with 7 nucleotides matching TRBD1. Germline trimming cut 6 bases from V and 8 bases from J; bases unmatched to any gene: 15. The CDR3 runs 16 residues. CDR1 and CDR2 (germline): SNHLY, FYNNEI. The CDR3: CASRTTITGDTEKLFF. For the CDR3, the DNA is TGTGCCAGCAGGACCACCATTACAGGGGATACGGAAAAACTGTTTTTT.

The chain is built from TRBV19 and TRBJ2-4; 8 bases line up with TRBD2. The germline gives CDR1 LNHDA, CDR2 SQIVND (reference sequence). This CDR3 comprises 15 residues. The V gene end was trimmed by 4 bases and the J gene end by 6 bases; junction bases not matched to a gene: 8. The CDR3 protein is CASSNGLARINIQYF. CDR3 coding DNA: TGTGCCAGTAGTAACGGACTAGCCAGGATAAACATTCAGTACTTC.

This clonotype showed up just a few times. This sequence joins TRBV12-3 or TRBV12-4 and TRBJ1-2, with D uncertain. This CDR3 has 13 amino acids. The V and J ends lost 2 bases and 6 bases respectively, with 10 bases between them. The CDR3 nucleotides read TGTGCCAGCAGTTTAATCGCAGCGAATGGCTACACCTTC. Translating it yields CASSLIAANGYTF.

The rearrangement uses TRBV12-3 or TRBV12-4 and TRBJ1-2; 7 bases are shared with TRBD1. V lost 5 bases to trimming and J lost 3 bases; unmatched junction nucleotides: 12. The CDR3 contains 16 residues. CDR3 bases: TGTGCCAGCAGTCCGAGACAGGGAGAGGTCGACTATGGCTACACCTTC. Amino acid sequence: CASSPRQGEVDYGYTF.

This chain connects TRBV20-1 to TRBJ2-3; no clear D. Germline V lookup: CDR1 DFQATT, CDR2 SNEGSKA (reference sequence). The CDR3 runs 13 residues. V lost 1 base and J lost 2, with 7 bases in between. CDR3 protein: CSARVILTDTQYF. For the CDR3, the DNA is TGCAGTGCTAGAGTAATTCTCACAGATACGCAGTATTTT.

The sample holds a few counts of this clonotype. The chain joins TRBV12-3 or TRBV12-4 to TRBJ2-7, with D possibly being TRBD1 (5 bases). V gave up 6 bases and J gave up 2 bases, with 14 bases separating them. This CDR3 is 14 amino acids long. The DNA of the CDR3 is TGTGCCAGCAGCCCAGGGAATCCCCCCTACGAGCAGTACTTC. Translated, it gives CASSPGNPPYEQYF.

About this clonotype: The junction differs from germline at one of its ends, possibly a read error. This chain joins TRBV20-1 and TRBJ1-1, with a weak D call TRBD1 (6 bases). CDR1 is DFQATT, CDR2 SNEGSKA, per germline (reference sequence). The CDR3 has 14 amino acids. Here the CDR3 reads CSARDRLGGTEAFF. The CDR3 DNA sequence: TGCAGTGCTAGAGATCGCTTAGGGGGGACTGAGGCTTTCTTT.

This clonotype was observed a handful of times. This sequence joins TRBV5-6 and TRBJ2-4; D is undetermined. The CDR3 length is 14 residues. The V end was cut by 2 bases, the J end by 7 bases, with 13 bases between. The V gene's germline CDR1 is SGHDT and CDR2 YYEEEE. The CDR3 nucleotides are TGTGCCAGCAGCTTTATAGTACGAAGGAACATTCAGTACTTC. Translating gives CASSFIVRRNIQYF.

The rearrangement links TRBV4-1 to TRBJ2-3; 13 bases agree with TRBD2. V was pared by 3 bases and J by 5 bases, with 5 bases of the junction left unmatched. The length of the CDR3 is 16 residues. Germline CDR1 and CDR2: MGHRA and YSYEKL. The CDR3 nucleotides are TGCGCCAGCAGCCACGGACTAGCGGGGGAGGTAGATACGCAGTATTTT. Protein sequence: CASSHGLAGEVDTQYF.

This clonotype was counted ten times or more. The chain joins TRBV7-2 to TRBJ1-5; D remains ambiguous. V was clipped by 6 bases and J by 0 bases, with 3 bases between them. The germline gives CDR1 SGHTA, CDR2 FQGNSA. The CDR3 extends over 12 amino acids. The CDR3, as DNA: TGTGCCAGCAGTGGTAGCAATCAGCCCCAGCATTTT. Protein sequence: CASSGSNQPQHF.

This sequence joins TRBV19 and TRBJ2-5, with D possibly matching TRBD2 (6 bases). The CDR3 spans 16 residues. Trimming removed 1 base at V and 4 bases at J, with 16 bases between. Per germline, CDR1 LNHDA and CDR2 SQIVND (reference sequence). The CDR3 sequence is CASSIGRGVNRETQYF. The CDR3 DNA is TGTGCCAGTAGTATAGGGCGCGGGGTGAATCGAGAGACCCAGTACTTC.

The chain combines TRBV20-1 with TRBJ2-1; D gene unclear. Germline CDR1 reads DFQATT; CDR2 reads SNEGSKA (reference sequence). V gave up 5 bases and J gave up 2 bases, with 4 bases separating them. The CDR3 is 11 residues long. CDR3 nucleotide sequence: TGCAGTGCTGCCCCCTACAATGAGCAGTTCTTC. As protein: CSAAPYNEQFF.

This chain connects TRBV20-1 to TRBJ1-5, with a tentative D call TRBD1 (6 bases). The CDR3 covers 13 residues. The germline V gene encodes CDR1 DFQATT and CDR2 SNEGSKA (reference sequence). The ends were cut back, 3 bases at V and 7 bases at J, with 13 bases in the middle. Written as DNA, the CDR3 is TGCAGTGCTAGGAGAGGGGGGTGGCAGCCCCAGCATTTT. Amino acids: CSARRGGWQPQHF.

The genes are TRBV5-1 and TRBJ2-1, with D possibly being TRBD1 (5 bases). CDR3 length equals 15 residues. Germline V gives CDR1 SGHRS, CDR2 YFSETQ. Trimming cost V 4 bases and J 1 base, with 12 bases left between them. CDR3 DNA: TGCGCCAGCAGCACCGACAGTACATCCTACAATGAGCAGTTCTTC. Amino acid sequence: CASSTDSTSYNEQFF.

The chain links TRBV24-1 to TRBJ1-5; perhaps TRBD1 as D (6 bases). V was shortened by 6 bases and J by 5 bases, with 7 bases between the two germline ends. Germline V CDR1 and CDR2: KGHDR, SFDVKD. There are 12 residues in the CDR3. Here the CDR3 reads CATSPGDQPQHF. CDR3 bases: TGTGCCACCAGTCCAGGGGATCAGCCCCAGCATTTT.